This T cell receptor beta chain is drawn from a study of blood T cell repertoires in COVID-19 (TCRdb year 2020). Some background on the complete study: The collaborator samples originated in the United States, Italy and Spain and spanned the acute and convalescent phases of COVID-19. HLA class I and class II types, where available, came from metadata supplied by the sample provider rather than from assay-based typing. Deeply sampled blood TCRbeta repertoires from subjects exposed to, actively infected with, or recovered from COVID-19 were included in the dataset. The samples were drawn from two sources: the first 160 participants of the ongoing ImmuneRACE study, and approximately 1,300 subjects contributed by 6 global collaborators. The repertoires were released in a freely available public database intended as a resource for research on the immune response to SARS-CoV-2. The prospective study material was composed of cDNA or gDNA derived from T cells, B-cell-depleted T cells, or PBMCs. A de-identified subject ID, COVID-19 status, age in years and sex were almost always included in the sample metadata. What the study reported, not specific to this receptor: The amount of clinical and demographic metadata varied by source and participant and was provided uncurated.

Whole blood was collected in K2EDTA tubes by collaborating institutions according to the institutions' own protocols. Collaborator samples were shipped for TCRbeta analysis as frozen whole blood, isolated PBMCs, or DNA extracted from either sample type. The CDR3 measures 13 amino acids from cysteine to phenylalanine. The retained sequence is limited to the CDR3, 39 bases, with the frame set at the first base. V and J are truncated by 5 bases and 3 bases respectively, leaving an intervening sequence of 11 bases. According to the germline V gene (reference sequence), CDR1 reads GTSNPN and CDR2 reads SVGIG. On this clone itself: The target of this receptor is not known. Qualities for individual bases were not recorded, and no much larger clone is one base off.

The immunoSEQ Assay, a bias-controlled multiplex PCR, was used to amplify TCRbeta CDR3 regions from genomic DNA. The published analysis was carried out like this. Within the assay, amplification of reference gene primers was used to estimate how many nucleated cells each sample contained. Sequence reads were collapsed and filtered to measure the absolute abundance of every unique TCRbeta CDR3 rearrangement. Productive Simpson clonality was computed per sample as the square root of Simpson's diversity index over productive rearrangements. In its TCRdb copy, this immuneACCESS table keeps in-frame sequences only and misses some clones. Where compared with another copy, unresolved V genes explain less than half of these, and the others have no known cause. V and J calls and clone size are those listed in that table; D and trimming were worked out from the DNA. The sample profile shows 110,000 to 150,000 clones; roughly 80% of them were found once. Of the sample, 7% to 9% falls within the top ten clones.

The clonotype originates from a man aged 45-65 years with active or convalescent COVID-19. Sequences were obtained from peripheral blood. This chain is built from TRBV30 and TRBJ1-3, and TRBD1 may be the D gene, going by 5 matching bases. Here the CDR3 is given as CAWDSQIGNTIYF. In nucleotides, the sequence is TGTGCCTGGGACAGTCAAATTGGAAACACCATATATTTT.